The present T cell receptor (beta chain) was sequenced within a study of blood T cell repertoires in COVID-19. TCRdb keeps only in-frame clones here, not all; method: immunoSEQ multiplex PCR. This sample has approximately 200,000 clones, with 85% to 90% found just once. CDR1 and CDR2 from the germline V gene are LNHNV and YYDKDF (reference sequence). V was trimmed by 4 bases and J by 7 bases, leaving 16 bases between them. CDR3 length: 14 amino acids. The specimen sequenced was peripheral blood. This TCR was recovered from a woman in her thirties with active or convalescent COVID-19. The chain links TRBV15 to TRBJ1-2; tentative D call: TRBD1 (6 bases). Here the CDR3 reads CATSTTMGGPGYTF. The CDR3 DNA reads as TGTGCCACCAGCACCACCATGGGGGGGCCTGGCTACACCTTC.